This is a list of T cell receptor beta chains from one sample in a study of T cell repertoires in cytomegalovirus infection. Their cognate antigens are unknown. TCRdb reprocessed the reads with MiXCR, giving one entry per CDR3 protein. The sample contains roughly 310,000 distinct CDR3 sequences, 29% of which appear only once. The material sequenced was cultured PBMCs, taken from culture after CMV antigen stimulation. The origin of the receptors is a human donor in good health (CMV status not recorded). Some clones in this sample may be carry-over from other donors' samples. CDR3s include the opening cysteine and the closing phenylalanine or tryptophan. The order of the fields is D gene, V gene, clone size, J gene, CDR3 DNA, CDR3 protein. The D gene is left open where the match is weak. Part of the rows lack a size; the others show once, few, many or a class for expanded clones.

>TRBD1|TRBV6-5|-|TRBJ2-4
TGTGCCAGCAGATATGCACAGGGGGCTGTAAACATTCAGTACTTC
CASRYAQGAVNIQYF
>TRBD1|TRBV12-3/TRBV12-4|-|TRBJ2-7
TGTGCCAGCAGTCCGCGGACAGGACCCTCCTACGAGCAGTACTTC
CASSPRTGPSYEQYF
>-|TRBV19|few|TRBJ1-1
TGTGCCAGTAGTATCCCTGGAGTAGAAGCTTTCTTT
CASSIPGVEAFF
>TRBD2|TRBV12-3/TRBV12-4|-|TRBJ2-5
TGTGCCAGCAGTTTCACTAGCGGGGGTCGAGAGACCCAGTACTTC
CASSFTSGGRETQYF
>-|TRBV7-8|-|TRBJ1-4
TGTGCCAGCAGCCGCCACGGCCAAAATGAAAAACTGTTTTTT
CASSRHGQNEKLFF
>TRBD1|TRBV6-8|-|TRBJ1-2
TGTGCCAGCAGTTATTATTTTCGATCTGGGACAGACTATGGCTACACCTTC
CASSYYFRSGTDYGYTF
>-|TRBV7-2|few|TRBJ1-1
TGTGCCAGCAGCTTAGAGGTAATGAACACTGAAGCTTTCTTT
CASSLEVMNTEAFF
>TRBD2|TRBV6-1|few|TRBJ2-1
TGTGCCAGCAGTGGGTTACTAGCGGGAGGGCCCGGGGGGGGGAATGAGCAGTTCTTC
CASSGLLAGGPGGGNEQFF
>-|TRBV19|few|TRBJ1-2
TGTGCCAGTAGTACACCAGGGACGGCCTATGGCTACACCTTC
CASSTPGTAYGYTF
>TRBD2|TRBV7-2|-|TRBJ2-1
TGTGCCAGCAGCGGGAGAGGTCAACTAGCGGGAGTAAGTGAGCAGTTCTTC
CASSGRGQLAGVSEQFF
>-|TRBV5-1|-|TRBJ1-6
TGCGCCAGCAGCTTGGAAAACCCCATTACCGATTCACCCCTCCACTTT
CASSLENPITDSPLHF
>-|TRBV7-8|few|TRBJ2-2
TGTGCCGGACGAACAGGAAATTTAATTACCGGGGAGCTGTTTTTT
CAGRTGNLITGELFF
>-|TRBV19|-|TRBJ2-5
TGTGCCAGTAGTATGCCGAATGGGCCGTCAGGGACCCAGTACTTC
CASSMPNGPSGTQYF
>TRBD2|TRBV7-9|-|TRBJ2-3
TGTGCCAGCAGCGCACCCGGGACTAGCAGCGCAGATACGCAGTATTTT
CASSAPGTSSADTQYF
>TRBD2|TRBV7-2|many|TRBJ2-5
TGTGCCAGCAGCTTAGGACTAGCGGGAGCCCAAGAGACCCAGTACTTC
CASSLGLAGAQETQYF
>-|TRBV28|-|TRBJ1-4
TGTGCCAGCAGTTCGACCACAGCGTCCGTAGTTTTT
CASSSTTASVVF
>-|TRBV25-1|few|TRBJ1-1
TGTGCCAGCAGTGGATTACAGGTCTCTGAAGCTTTCTTT
CASSGLQVSEAFF
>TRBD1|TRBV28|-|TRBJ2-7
TGTGCCAGCAGTTCAAGTTGGAACAGGGGAATGGGCGAGCAGTACTTC
CASSSSWNRGMGEQYF
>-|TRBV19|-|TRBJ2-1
TGTGCCAGTAGTATTAGGCAGGGAGGGACAGCTTACAATGAGCAGTTCTTC
CASSIRQGGTAYNEQFF
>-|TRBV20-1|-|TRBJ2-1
TGCAGTGCTAGAGATCTCCAGCTTGAGCAGTTCTTC
CSARDLQLEQFF
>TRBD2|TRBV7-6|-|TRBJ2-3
TGTGCCAGCAGCCCCGGGCTAGGCGGGGGAGATACGCAGTATTTT
CASSPGLGGGDTQYF
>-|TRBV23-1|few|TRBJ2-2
TGCGCCAGCAGTCAACCCCCGACAGAACCCACCGGGGAGCTGTTTTTT
CASSQPPTEPTGELFF
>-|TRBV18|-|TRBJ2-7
TGTGCCAGCTCACCTCCCTTGGACTTATCCTACGAGCAGTACTTC
CASSPPLDLSYEQYF
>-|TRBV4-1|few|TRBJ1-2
TGCGCCAGCAGCCCAGCCCCATCGGACACTGGCTATGGCTACACCTTC
CASSPAPSDTGYGYTF
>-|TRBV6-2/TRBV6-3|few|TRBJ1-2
TGTGCCAGCAGCCACGGGACAACTTATGGCTACACCTTC
CASSHGTTYGYTF
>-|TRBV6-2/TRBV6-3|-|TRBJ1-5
TGTGCCAGCAGCCTCAGGAGCCAAGGGCAGCCCCAGCATTTT
CASSLRSQGQPQHF
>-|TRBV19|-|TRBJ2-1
TGTGCCAGTAGTAGCTCTCGGGCGGGGATCCTCAATGAGCAGTTCTTC
CASSSSRAGILNEQFF
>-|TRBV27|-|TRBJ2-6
TGTGCCAGCAGTAAACTGCTGAGAGGGGCCAACGTCCTGACTTTC
CASSKLLRGANVLTF
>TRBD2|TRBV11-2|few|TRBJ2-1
TGTGCCAGCAGCCAAGTTAAACAAGTTCCGGGACTAGCACGGGAGCAGTTCTTC
CASSQVKQVPGLAREQFF